This T cell receptor beta chain originates from a study of blood T cell repertoires in COVID-19. About the research overall: Donors in the United States, Italy and Spain gave samples during acute or convalescent COVID-19. T cells, B-cell-depleted T cells, or PBMCs provided the cDNA or gDNA that served as material.

Germline lookup yields CDR1 MNHNY and CDR2 SVGAGI (reference sequence). This CDR3 has 15 amino acids. Losses at the gene ends were 7 bases for V and 6 bases for J; bases not matched to a gene: 13. Study processing details: Quantification of nucleated cells was approximated via reference gene primer amplification. This table comes from immunoSEQ multiplex PCR, and its TCRdb copy is limited to in-frame clones, with some not included. V, J and clone size derive from that table, while D and trimming were established from the DNA sequence. The sample holds fewer than 90,000 clones, about 83% seen once. The source of this sequence is a human donor in a cohort sampled during active COVID-19. Sequencing used peripheral blood. The J gene is TRBJ2-7, the V gene TRBV6-6, with 9 positions matching TRBD2. The DNA for the CDR3 is TGTGCCAGCACTTTCTTCCAGACTAGCGGAGGCGAGCAGTACTTC. Its protein is CASTFFQTSGGEQYF.